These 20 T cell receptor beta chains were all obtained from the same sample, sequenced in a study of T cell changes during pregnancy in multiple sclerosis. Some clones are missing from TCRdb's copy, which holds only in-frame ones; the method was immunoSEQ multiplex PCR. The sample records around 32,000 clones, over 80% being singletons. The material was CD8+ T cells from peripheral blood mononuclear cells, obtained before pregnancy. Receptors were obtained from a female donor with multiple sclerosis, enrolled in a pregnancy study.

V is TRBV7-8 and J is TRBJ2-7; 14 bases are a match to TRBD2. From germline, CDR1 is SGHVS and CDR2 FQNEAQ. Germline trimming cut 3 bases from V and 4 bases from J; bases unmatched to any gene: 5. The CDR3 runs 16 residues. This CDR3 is CASSFEGTSGRYEQYF. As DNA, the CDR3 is TGTGCCAGCAGCTTTGAGGGGACTAGCGGGAGATACGAGCAGTACTTC.

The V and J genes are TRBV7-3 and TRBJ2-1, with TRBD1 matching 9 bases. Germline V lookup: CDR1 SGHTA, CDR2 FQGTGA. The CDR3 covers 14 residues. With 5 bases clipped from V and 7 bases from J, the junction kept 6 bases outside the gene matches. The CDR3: CASSPDRGLNEQFF. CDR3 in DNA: TGTGCCAGCAGCCCGGACAGGGGTCTTAATGAGCAGTTCTTC.

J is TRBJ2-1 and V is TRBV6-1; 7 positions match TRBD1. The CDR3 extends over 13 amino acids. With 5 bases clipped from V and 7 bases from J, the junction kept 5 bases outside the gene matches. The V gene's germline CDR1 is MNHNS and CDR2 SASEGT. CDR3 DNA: TGTGCCAGCAGTAAAGACAGGGAGAATGAGCAGTTCTTC. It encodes CASSKDRENEQFF.

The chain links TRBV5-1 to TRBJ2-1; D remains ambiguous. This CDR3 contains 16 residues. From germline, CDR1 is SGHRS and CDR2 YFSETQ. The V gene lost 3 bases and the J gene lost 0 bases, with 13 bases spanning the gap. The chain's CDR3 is CASSSTFMSSYNEQFF. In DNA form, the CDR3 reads TGCGCCAGCAGCTCCACCTTTATGAGCTCCTACAATGAGCAGTTCTTC.

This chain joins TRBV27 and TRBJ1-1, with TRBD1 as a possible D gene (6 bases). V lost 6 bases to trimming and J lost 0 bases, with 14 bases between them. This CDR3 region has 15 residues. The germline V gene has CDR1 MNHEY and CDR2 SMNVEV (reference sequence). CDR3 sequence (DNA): TGTGCCAGCAGCTGGACAGCCGTCATGAACACTGAAGCTTTCTTT. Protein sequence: CASSWTAVMNTEAFF.

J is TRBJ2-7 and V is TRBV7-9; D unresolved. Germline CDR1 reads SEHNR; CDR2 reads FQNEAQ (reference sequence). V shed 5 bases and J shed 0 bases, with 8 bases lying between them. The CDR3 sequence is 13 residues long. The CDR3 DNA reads TGTGCCAGCAGCCCATACGGCTCCTACGAGCAGTACTTC. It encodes CASSPYGSYEQYF. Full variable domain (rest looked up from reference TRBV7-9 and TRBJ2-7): DTGVSQNPRHKITKRGQNVTFRCDPISEHNRLYWYRQTLGQGPEFLTYFQNEAQLEKSRLLSDRFSAERPKGSFSTLEIQRTEQGDSAMYLCASSPYGSYEQYFGPGTRLTVT.

The CDR3 is CASSFPTGGETQYF. The CDR3 coding sequence is TGTGCCAGCAGCTTCCCAACAGGGGGGGAGACCCAGTACTTC. This chain joins TRBV13 and TRBJ2-5; TRBD1 matches 8 bases. Germline V gene lookup returns CDR1 PRHDT and CDR2 FYEKMQ (reference sequence). The CDR3 runs 14 residues. The ends lost 3 bases at V and 5 bases at J; junction bases unmatched: 5. The entire variable domain, with the rest obtained from reference TRBV13 and TRBJ2-5, is as follows: AAGVIQSPRHLIKEKRETATLKCYPIPRHDTVYWYQQGPGQDPQFLISFYEKMQSDKGSIPDRFSAQQFSDYHSELNMSSLELGDSALYFCASSFPTGGETQYFGPGTRLLVL.

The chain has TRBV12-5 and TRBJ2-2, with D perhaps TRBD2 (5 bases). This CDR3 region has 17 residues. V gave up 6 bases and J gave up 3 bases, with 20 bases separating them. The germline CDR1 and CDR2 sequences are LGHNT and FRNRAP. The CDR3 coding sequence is TGTGCTAGTGGCCCCGGGCCCCCTGAGGGCCACACCGGGGAGCTGTTTTTT. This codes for CASGPGPPEGHTGELFF.

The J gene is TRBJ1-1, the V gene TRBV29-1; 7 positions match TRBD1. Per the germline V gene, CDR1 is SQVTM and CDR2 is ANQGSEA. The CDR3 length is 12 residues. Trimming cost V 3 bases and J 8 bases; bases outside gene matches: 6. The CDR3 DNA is TGCAGCGTTGAGGGCAGGGGGGCCGAAGCTTTCTTT. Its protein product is CSVEGRGAEAFF.

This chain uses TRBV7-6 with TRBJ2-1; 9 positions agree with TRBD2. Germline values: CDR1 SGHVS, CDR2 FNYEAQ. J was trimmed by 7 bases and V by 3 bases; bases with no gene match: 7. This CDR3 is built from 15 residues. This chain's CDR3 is CASSFLSGRYNEQFF. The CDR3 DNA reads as TGTGCCAGCAGCTTCCTCAGCGGGAGGTATAATGAGCAGTTCTTC.

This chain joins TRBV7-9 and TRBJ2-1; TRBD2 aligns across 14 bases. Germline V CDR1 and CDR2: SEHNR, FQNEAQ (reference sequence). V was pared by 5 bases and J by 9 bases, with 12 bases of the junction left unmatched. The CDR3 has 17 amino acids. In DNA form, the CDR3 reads TGTGCCAGCAGCCCATCCGGGACTAGCGGGAGTCATGGTGAGCAGTTCTTC. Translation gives CASSPSGTSGSHGEQFF.

CDR3 nucleotides: TGTGCCAGCAGTCGAACCGGGACTACCCAAGAGACCCAGTACTTC. Amino acid sequence: CASSRTGTTQETQYF. The rearrangement links TRBV6-5 to TRBJ2-5; 7 positions match TRBD2. Germline V lookup: CDR1 MNHEY, CDR2 SVGAGI. The CDR3 runs to 15 residues. With V trimmed by 5 bases and J by 1 base, 7 bases remained unmatched.

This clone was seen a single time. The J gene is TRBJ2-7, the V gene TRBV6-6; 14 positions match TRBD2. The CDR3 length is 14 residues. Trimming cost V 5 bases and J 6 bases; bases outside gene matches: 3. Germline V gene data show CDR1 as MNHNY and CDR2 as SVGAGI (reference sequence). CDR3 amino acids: CASSAGLAGVEQYF. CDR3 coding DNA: TGTGCCAGCAGTGCGGGACTAGCGGGAGTCGAGCAGTACTTC.

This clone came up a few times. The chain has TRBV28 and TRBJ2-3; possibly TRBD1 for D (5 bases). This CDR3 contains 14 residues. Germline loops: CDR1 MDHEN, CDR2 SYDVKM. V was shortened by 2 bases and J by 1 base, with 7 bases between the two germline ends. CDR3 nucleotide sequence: TGTGCCAGCAGTTTACAGGGCGGCACAGATACGCAGTATTTT. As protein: CASSLQGGTDTQYF.

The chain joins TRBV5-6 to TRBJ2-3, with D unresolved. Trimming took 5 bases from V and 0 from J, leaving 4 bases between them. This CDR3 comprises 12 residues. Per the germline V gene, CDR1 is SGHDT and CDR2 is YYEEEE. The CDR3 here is CASSLSTDTQYF. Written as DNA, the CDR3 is TGTGCCAGCAGTCTAAGCACAGATACGCAGTATTTT.

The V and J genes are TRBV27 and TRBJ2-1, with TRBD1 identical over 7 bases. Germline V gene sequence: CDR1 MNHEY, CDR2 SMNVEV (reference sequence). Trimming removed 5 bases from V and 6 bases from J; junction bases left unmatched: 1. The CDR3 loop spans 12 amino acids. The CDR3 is CASSHRGNEQFF. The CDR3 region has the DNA TGTGCCAGCAGTCACAGGGGCAATGAGCAGTTCTTC.

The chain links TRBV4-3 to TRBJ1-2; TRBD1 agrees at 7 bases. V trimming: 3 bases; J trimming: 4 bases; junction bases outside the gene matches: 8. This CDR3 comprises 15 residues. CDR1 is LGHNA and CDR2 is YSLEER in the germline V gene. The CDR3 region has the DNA TGCGCCAGCAGCCAGGACCGACAGGGTTTCTATGGCTACACCTTC. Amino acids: CASSQDRQGFYGYTF.

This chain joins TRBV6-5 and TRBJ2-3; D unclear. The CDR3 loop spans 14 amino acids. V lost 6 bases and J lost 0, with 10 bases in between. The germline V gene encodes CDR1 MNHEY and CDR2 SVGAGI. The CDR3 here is CASRLQTSTDTQYF. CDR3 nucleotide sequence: TGTGCCAGCAGACTGCAGACTAGCACAGATACGCAGTATTTT.

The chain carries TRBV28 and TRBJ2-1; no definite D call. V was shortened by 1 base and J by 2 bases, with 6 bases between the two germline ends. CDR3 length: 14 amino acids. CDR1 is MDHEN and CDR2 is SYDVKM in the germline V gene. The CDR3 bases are TGTGCCAGCAGTTTATCGGTAACCTACAATGAGCAGTTCTTC. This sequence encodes CASSLSVTYNEQFF.

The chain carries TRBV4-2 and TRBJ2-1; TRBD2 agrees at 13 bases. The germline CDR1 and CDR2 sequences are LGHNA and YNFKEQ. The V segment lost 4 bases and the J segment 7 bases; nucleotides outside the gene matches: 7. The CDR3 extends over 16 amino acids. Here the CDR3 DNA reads TGTGCCAGCAGCCCCGGACTAGCGGGAGTGGCGAATGAGCAGTTCTTC. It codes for CASSPGLAGVANEQFF.